This TCR beta chain is drawn from a study of T cells in Graves' hyperthyroidism and ophthalmopathy. Subjects aged 18 to 65 presented with newly diagnosed hyperthyroidism of less than 2 months' duration. Predating any ophthalmopathy symptoms, the blood sample was taken at first hyperthyroidism diagnosis. This clonotype was seen a few times. What it binds is unknown. General study results and limits: Among thyroid clonotypes expanded above 0.001, most also appeared in blood.

V lost 4 bases and J lost 0, with 6 bases in between. CDR1 and CDR2 (germline): SGHNT, YENEEA. CDR3 length: 14 residues. Amplification of TCR beta CDR3 regions was performed using RNA transcripts as template. The HTBI set primed first-round TCR CDR3 RT-PCR. MiXCR, applied by TCRdb to the multiplex PCR reads, yields one record per CDR3 protein. The sample contains 650,000 to 850,000 distinct CDR3 sequences, around 19% of which appear only once. This clonotype was sampled from a woman between 50 and 59 years old with Graves' hyperthyroidism that later progressed to Graves' ophthalmopathy. Sequences were obtained from blood. The chain has TRBV11-3 and TRBJ2-2; D uncertain. The CDR3 DNA follows: TGTGCCAGCAGCTCTCCATCGAACACCGGGGAGCTGTTTTTT. Protein: CASSSPSNTGELFF.